This T cell receptor beta chain derives from a study of T cells expressing NK-cell markers. For the study at large: Sorted CD3+CD56+NKG2C+, CD3+CD56+NKG2C- and CD3+CD56-NKG2C+ T cells supplied TCR beta repertoires.

Germline-derived CDR1 and CDR2 are MGHRA and YSYEKL. The CDR3 covers 15 residues. 5'RACE template switching with UMIs produced the TCR beta cDNA. One entry per CDR3 protein, without DNA, is what TCRdb gives after re-calling the 5' RACE reads. The sample totals approximately 420,000 distinct CDR3 sequences; its top ten clones hold about 11%. General study points: Unclear, still, was the HCMV specificity of the expanded NKG2C+ T cell clones.

As to this clonotype: Its target is unknown.

This TCR derives from a woman aged 45-65 years in good health. The rearrangement joins TRBV4-1 to TRBJ1-1; TCRdb names TRBD1, which stays unverified in the absence of DNA. Material for sequencing was blood T cells: a sorted CD56 or NKG2C T cell subset, CD4+ or CD8+ T cells, or bulk PBMC T cells (not recorded which). CDR3 loop: CASSQPRGGVTEAFF.